The rows below give T cell receptor beta chains drawn from one sample of a study of T-cell reconstitution after alpha-beta-depleted transplantation in children. A single record per CDR3 protein comes from TCRdb applying MiXCR to the PCR reads. The table shows tens of thousands of distinct CDR3 sequences, with roughly 6% occurring only once. This sample comprised PBMCs, mostly from graft donor cells, obtained 180 days after TCRalphabeta/CD19-depleted stem cell transplant. The receptor source for this set is a male patient younger than 18 who had a stem cell transplant for acute myeloid leukemia, so the T cells may come from the graft donor. CDR3s include the opening cysteine and the closing phenylalanine or tryptophan. Each record gives: V gene, D gene, J gene, clone size, CDR3 DNA, CDR3 protein. The D gene is left open where the match is weak. Part of the rows lack a size; the others show once, few, many or a class for expanded clones.

TRBV18,TRBD2,TRBJ2-3,many,TGTGCCACTGGGACTAGCGGCTCTAGCACAGATACGCAGTATTTT,CATGTSGSSTDTQYF
TRBV19,TRBD1,TRBJ1-5,many,TGTGCCAGTAGAAACGGACAGGGGGCGTACAATCAGCCCCAGCATTTT,CASRNGQGAYNQPQHF
TRBV4-3,TRBD1,TRBJ2-5,many,TGCGCCAGCAGCCCGAACCTCCGAGACAGGGGCACAGAGACCCAGTACTTC,CASSPNLRDRGTETQYF
TRBV3-1,.,TRBJ1-3,many,TGTGCCAGCAGTCCTCTCTCTGGAAACACCATATATTTT,CASSPLSGNTIYF
TRBV6-5,.,TRBJ2-7,many,TGTGCCAGCAGACCCCTCACGGGGGAGCAGTACTTC,CASRPLTGEQYF
TRBV29-1,TRBD1,TRBJ2-7,many,TGCAGCGCTAACAGGGGAAACTACGAGCAGTACTTC,CSANRGNYEQYF
TRBV12-3/TRBV12-4,TRBD1,TRBJ1-4,many,TGTGCCAGCAGTTTTCTTACCGGGACAGGGGGGACCAAACTGTTTTTT,CASSFLTGTGGTKLFF
TRBV19,.,TRBJ1-2,many,TGTGCCACCCGGTGGGGGGCAATTAACTATGGCTACACCTTC,CATRWGAINYGYTF
TRBV19,TRBD1,TRBJ1-2,many,TGTGCCAGTAGTTACCGACAGGGGGCTTTGGATGGCTACACCTTC,CASSYRQGALDGYTF
TRBV19,TRBD1,TRBJ2-1,many,TGTGCCAGTAGACTCGGGACAGGGGTTTTAAGCTCCTACAATGAGCAGTTCTTC,CASRLGTGVLSSYNEQFF
TRBV12-3/TRBV12-4,TRBD1,TRBJ1-1,many,TGTGCCAGCAGCCCCGGGACAGGCTACACTGAAGCTTTCTTT,CASSPGTGYTEAFF
TRBV19,.,TRBJ2-3,many,TGTGCCAGTAGTATAGCGATAGCAGGAGATACGCAGTATTTT,CASSIAIAGDTQYF
TRBV10-3,.,TRBJ2-1,many,TGTGCCATCAGTGAACAGGGAAGATGGGCGGGGGCCCCGAGCTCCTGGGATGAGCAGTTCTTC,CAISEQGRWAGAPSSWDEQFF
TRBV19,.,TRBJ1-6,many,TGTGCCAGTAGTATCCGTCTCGGGACACGAAGGGAATCACCCCTCCACTTT,CASSIRLGTRRESPLHF
TRBV28,TRBD1,TRBJ1-2,.,TGTGCCATCCAGGGGGTTAACTATGGCTACACCTTC,CAIQGVNYGYTF
TRBV6-1,.,TRBJ2-2,.,TGTGCCAGCAGTCCTGTAGTGAGCGGGGAGCTGTTTTTT,CASSPVVSGELFF
TRBV24-1,.,TRBJ2-1,medium-sized,TGTGCCGCCCAGGGGGGGTCCTACAATGAGCAGTTCTTC,CAAQGGSYNEQFF
TRBV5-4,.,TRBJ2-3,.,TGTGCCAGCAGCTGGCCGGGTGGGGTACCTACTAGCACAGATACGCAGTATTTT,CASSWPGGVPTSTDTQYF
TRBV20-1,.,TRBJ1-2,many,TGCAGTGCTAGCCCCAACGGCGGGGCCTTGGGAGGCTACATCTTC,CSASPNGGALGGYIF
TRBV29-1,.,TRBJ2-1,many,TGTTCTCAATCTTCAAAATTTAACAATGAGCAGTTCTTC,CSQSSKFNNEQFF
TRBV2,TRBD1,TRBJ2-3,.,TGTGCCAGCAGAGGGGACAGGGCGCCAGATACGCAGTATTTT,CASRGDRAPDTQYF
TRBV2,.,TRBJ2-7,many,TGTGCCAGCAGTCCCGGGATCTACGAGCAGTACTTC,CASSPGIYEQYF
TRBV29-1,.,TRBJ2-1,few,TGCAGCGTTGTCCCCTCCTACAATGAGCAGTTCTTC,CSVVPSYNEQFF
TRBV27,TRBD1,TRBJ2-7,many,TGTGCCAGCAGTTCCCCATCGCTAGACAGGGACCACGAGCAGTACTTC,CASSSPSLDRDHEQYF
TRBV6-5,.,TRBJ2-1,many,TGTGCCAGCAGACGCTACAATGAGCAGTTCTTC,CASRRYNEQFF
TRBV19,.,TRBJ2-3,many,TGTGCCAGTAGTATCCTGCCCGGGGGTACGCAGTATTTT,CASSILPGGTQYF
TRBV29-1,.,TRBJ2-5,many,TGCAGCGCCGGACTCAGCGGGGAGACCCAGTACTTC,CSAGLSGETQYF
TRBV24-1,.,TRBJ2-2,many,TGTGCCACCAGTGATTTCATGGGCCGAAGCACCGGGGAGCTGTTTTTT,CATSDFMGRSTGELFF
TRBV28,.,TRBJ2-1,medium-sized,TGTGCCAGCAGCCAACGGGCGGAGGGGCTCAGCTTC,CASSQRAEGLSF
TRBV12-3/TRBV12-4,.,TRBJ1-5,many,TGTGCCAGCAGCAGGTGGTGGCCCCAGCATTTT,CASSRWWPQHF
TRBV4-2,.,TRBJ2-2,once,TGTGCCATGGGCTCCTCGCTGCCCTGCGGGGAGCTGTTTTTT,CAMGSSLPCGELFF
TRBV18,.,TRBJ1-2,many,TGTGCCAGCTCACCACCAGCACAGCCTTATGGCTACACCTTC,CASSPPAQPYGYTF
TRBV15,TRBD2,TRBJ2-7,many,TGTGCCACCAGCCGTAGCGGGAGGGCCGGGGAGCAGTACTTC,CATSRSGRAGEQYF
TRBV15,.,TRBJ2-1,many,TGTGCCACCAGCAATGATGTCGGACTTGAGCAGTTCTTC,CATSNDVGLEQFF
TRBV6-1,.,TRBJ1-1,many,TGTGCCAGCAGCCGGACGGGCGGAACGACTGAAGCTTTCTTT,CASSRTGGTTEAFF
TRBV5-1,TRBD1,TRBJ1-1,many,TGCGCCAGCAGCTTGCCGGGACAGCAGAACACTGAAGCTTTCTTT,CASSLPGQQNTEAFF
TRBV2,.,TRBJ2-3,many,TGTGCCAGCAGTGTCGGGACGGTCGGCGTCACGCAGTATTTT,CASSVGTVGVTQYF
TRBV6-5,.,TRBJ1-1,many,TGTGCCAGCAGTTACTCGGCCTGGCGGATGGATGAAGCTTTCTTT,CASSYSAWRMDEAFF
TRBV5-1,TRBD1,TRBJ2-3,many,TGCGCCAGCAGCCTCAGGGGACAGGTGGCAGATACGCAGTATTTT,CASSLRGQVADTQYF
TRBV6-5,TRBD1,TRBJ2-3,many,TGTGCCAGCAGTCGTGGGACAGGGCAGGTGGCAGATACGCAGTATTTT,CASSRGTGQVADTQYF
TRBV11-2,.,TRBJ2-3,many,TGTGCCAGCAGGGACCAGGGGCACGAGACGCAGTATTTT,CASRDQGHETQYF
TRBV7-3,TRBD2,TRBJ2-1,many,TGTGCCAGCAGCTTACCGGGACTAGCTGGGTCTAATGAGCAGTTCTTC,CASSLPGLAGSNEQFF
TRBV20-1,.,TRBJ1-5,many,TGCAGTGCTAGACTAACCTCAAGCAATCAGCCCCAGCATTTT,CSARLTSSNQPQHF
TRBV5-1,.,TRBJ1-1,many,TGCGCCAGCAGCGTGGAGGGGGGCGCGGTTACTGAAGCTTTCTTT,CASSVEGGAVTEAFF
TRBV24-1,TRBD2,TRBJ2-1,many,TGTGCCACCTCGGGGGGGACCTACAATGAGCAGTTCTTC,CATSGGTYNEQFF
TRBV7-2,.,TRBJ2-7,many,TGTGCCAGCAGCCTGGGCGGTAGGGGCAACGAGCAGTACTTC,CASSLGGRGNEQYF
TRBV29-1,TRBD1,TRBJ2-2,many,TGCAGCGTTGGACAGGGGGCGAATGGCGGGGAGCTGTTTTTT,CSVGQGANGGELFF
TRBV12-3/TRBV12-4,.,TRBJ2-2,many,TGTGCCAGCAGTTTGCCTAGACCCACGAACACCGGGGAGCTGTTTTTT,CASSLPRPTNTGELFF
TRBV11-1,.,TRBJ2-5,.,TGTGCCAGCAGCTTCGGGCTAGCGTTACAAGAGACCCAGTACTTC,CASSFGLALQETQYF
TRBV20-1,.,TRBJ2-5,many,TGCAGTGCTAAATTGCCCGGCGGGGAGACCCAGTACTTC,CSAKLPGGETQYF
TRBV18,.,TRBJ1-3,many,TGTGCCAGCTCACCCGTCCGGGATCAGTTCGGTCCCGGAAACACCATATATTTT,CASSPVRDQFGPGNTIYF
TRBV6-2/TRBV6-3,TRBD2,TRBJ2-1,many,TGTGCCAGCAGACCACTAGCGGCCCGCCCCCAAGAGCAGTTCTTC,CASRPLAARPQEQFF
TRBV28,.,TRBJ2-7,many,TGTGCCAGCAGTTTTCCAGGGGGCGGGAGTAAAAACGAGCAGTACTTC,CASSFPGGGSKNEQYF
TRBV20-1,.,TRBJ2-7,few,TGCAGTGCTATGAGCCCGGGACCCCTTACCTACGAGCAGTACTTC,CSAMSPGPLTYEQYF
TRBV7-2,.,TRBJ1-4,many,TGTGCCAGCAGCTCCGAGGGTACCCGCGGGAAACTGTTTTTT,CASSSEGTRGKLFF